The 9 T cell receptor beta chains reported below all come from one sample, sequenced in a study of shared clonotypes between healthy human individuals. Assay: immunoSEQ multiplex PCR; the TCRdb copy retains only in-frame clones and omits some. This table has some 500,000 clones, roughly 85% appearing once. Sequences were obtained from PBMCs. Every receptor here comes from a woman aged 40-49 years in good health. Some clones in this sample may be carry-over from other donors' samples.

The V gene is TRBV6-6, the J gene TRBJ2-5; the D gene is possibly TRBD2 (5 bases). Germline CDR1 is MNHNY and CDR2 is SVGAGI (reference sequence). V shed 6 bases and J shed 5 bases, with 16 bases lying between them. The CDR3 totals 14 residues. CDR3 in amino acids: CASSPSGRLETQYF. The CDR3 DNA reads TGTGCCAGCAGCCCCAGCGGACGTTTGGAGACCCAGTACTTC.

The chain employs TRBV10-2 and TRBJ2-5; D possibly corresponds to TRBD1 (5 bases). Germline values: CDR1 WSHSY, CDR2 SAAADI. The CDR3 has 15 amino acids. Trimming took 10 bases from V and 1 from J, leaving 19 bases between them. Here the CDR3 DNA reads TGCGCCACAGGGCCAACGGAAAGGGGCCAAGAGACCCAGTACTTC. Encoded protein: CATGPTERGQETQYF.

V gene TRBV19 combines with J gene TRBJ1-5; TRBD1 aligns across 8 bases. The CDR3 spans 13 residues. The trim removed 10 bases at V and 2 bases at J, leaving 4 bases unmatched. CDR1 and CDR2 from the germline V gene are LNHDA and SQIVND (reference sequence). As DNA, the CDR3 is TGTGCCACCGACAGGGGTCGCAATCAGCCCCAGCATTTT. This gives the protein CATDRGRNQPQHF.

This chain links TRBV2 with TRBJ2-2; 10 nucleotides align to TRBD1. V shed 8 bases and J 7 bases; nucleotides not matched to a gene: 7. The CDR3 is 14 amino acids. The germline V gene encodes CDR1 SNHLY and CDR2 FYNNEI. Here the CDR3 DNA reads TGTGCCAGCTGGAGGGACAGGGGTAACGGGGAGCTGTTTTTT. This sequence encodes CASWRDRGNGELFF. Looking up the rest from reference TRBV2 and TRBJ2-2 gives the full variable domain: EPEVTQTPSHQVTQMGQEVILRCVPISNHLYFYWYRQILGQKVEFLVSFYNNEISEKSEIFDDQFSVERPDGSNFTLKIRSTKLEDSAMYFCASWRDRGNGELFFGEGSRLTVL.

Worth noting for this clone: Compared with germline, one end of the junction differs, possibly owing to a read error. The chain employs TRBV30 and TRBJ2-1; 13 bases match TRBD2. CDR3 size: 17 residues. Germline V gene sequence: CDR1 GTSNPN, CDR2 SVGIG (reference sequence). CDR3 loop: CAWSGGLAGNSYNERFF. CDR3 coding DNA: TGTGCCTGGAGTGGGGGACTAGCGGGAAACTCCTACAATGAGCGGTTCTTC. The full variable domain, with the rest looked up from reference TRBV30 and TRBJ2-1, is SQTIHQWPATLVQPVGSPLSLECTVEGTSNPNLYWYRQAAGRGLQLLFYSVGIGQISSEVPQNLSASRPQDRQFILSSKKLLLSDSGFYLCAWSGGLAGNSYNERFFGPGTRLTVL.

This CDR3 is CASSLRLGMGTDTQYF. The DNA of the CDR3 is TGTGCCAGCAGCCTACGACTAGGGATGGGCACAGATACGCAGTATTTT. This chain uses TRBV11-2 with TRBJ2-3; possibly TRBD2 for D (6 bases). Trimming left V 5 bases short and J 1 base short, with 16 bases between. This CDR3 contains 16 residues. Germline CDR1 is SGHAT and CDR2 is FQNNGV.

The chain links TRBV7-8 to TRBJ1-5; D not certain. Germline V CDR1 and CDR2: SGHVS, FQNEAQ. The CDR3 spans 15 residues. V lost 5 bases and J lost 0, with 11 bases in between. The CDR3 sequence: CASSPRTDSNQPQHF. DNA of the CDR3: TGTGCCAGCAGCCCACGGACGGATAGCAATCAGCCCCAGCATTTT.

The CDR3, as DNA: TGTGCCAGCAGCTTATCGGTTAATGAGCAGTTCTTC. Protein product: CASSLSVNEQFF. The V call is TRBV7-9, the J call TRBJ2-1; no reliable D call. V was cut by 2 bases and J by 7 bases, with 6 bases left in between. Germline V lookup: CDR1 SEHNR, CDR2 FQNEAQ (reference sequence). This CDR3 contains 12 residues.

V is TRBV7-3 and J is TRBJ2-5; TRBD2 matches 8 bases. This CDR3 region has 15 residues. Trimming at V came to 1 base and at J to 1 base, leaving 2 bases not matched to a gene. In germline, CDR1 is SGHTA, CDR2 FQGTGA. The CDR3 coding sequence is TGTGCCAGCAGCTTAAGGCGGGAGGTCCAAGAGACCCAGTACTTC. Translating gives CASSLRREVQETQYF.